This TCR beta chain was captured in a study of CD8 T cells in Susac syndrome. Whole-study context: Sequenced Susac syndrome patients included about six with clinically active disease and eight in remission. Patients with Susac syndrome were therapy-naive, treated with corticosteroids, or treated with intravenous immunoglobulin alone when blood was collected.

The V end was cut by 2 bases, the J end by 1 base, with 6 bases between. Per the germline V gene, CDR1 is SGHRS and CDR2 is YFSETQ. This CDR3 spans 14 amino acids. RNA in amounts of roughly 0.5 to 1 ug was reverse transcribed with random hexamers. TCRdb analysed the immunoSEQ multiplex PCR reads with MiXCR anew, one entry per CDR3 protein. The repertoire holds roughly 250,000 distinct CDR3 sequences, with approximately 95% as singletons. In contrast to the negatively isolated CD8+ and CD4+ T cells, TEMRA cells were FACS-enriched. Study findings and constraints: As the study acknowledged, the number of individuals who were part of its TCR sequencing and HLA analysis was relatively small.

Comment on this clonotype: Its specificity is unknown.

The chain uses TRBV5-1 and TRBJ2-2; D unclear. The sequenced material came from CD4+ T cells from PBMCs. The receptor was derived from a human donor with Susac syndrome. As DNA, the CDR3 is TGCGCCAGCAGCTTTCAACAGAACACCGGGGAGCTGTTTTTT. Its protein product is CASSFQQNTGELFF.